This TCR beta chain derives from a study of shared clonotypes between healthy human individuals. Germline values: CDR1 LGHNA, CDR2 YNFKEQ. V lost 4 bases, J lost 5 bases, and 6 bases stayed unmatched. There are 14 residues in the CDR3. TCRdb's table, derived via immunoSEQ multiplex PCR, lists solely in-frame clones and lacks some. There are 2 million to 2.5 million clones in the sample; 92% occur only once, and 0.37% lies in the top ten. A note on this clone: What it binds is unknown.

Overall study results and limits: As a rule, naive subsets had a larger estimated richness than memory subsets.

V and J are TRBV4-2 and TRBJ1-1; 8 bases are shared with TRBD1. The TCR comes from a man between 18 and 35 years old in good health. Some clones in this sample may be carry-over from other donors' samples. Sequencing input: naive CD4+ T cells from PBMCs. Subset noted: CD45RA+ positively selected. CDR3 sequence: CASSRTGGRTEAFF. The CDR3 bases are TGTGCCAGCAGCCGCACAGGGGGGAGGACTGAAGCTTTCTTT.